The rows below give T cell receptor beta chains drawn from one sample of a study of OX40 agonist ivuxolimab in advanced cancers. Libraries were prepared by immunoSEQ multiplex PCR; TCRdb keeps only in-frame clonotypes and omits some of them. Altogether fewer than 25,000 clones are present, around two thirds being singletons, with the ten largest covering roughly 13%. The specimen comprised CD4+ or CD8+ T cells sorted from blood, sampled in a trial of the OX40 agonist ivuxolimab. Receptors were obtained from an adult with an advanced solid tumor such as melanoma, head and neck, liver or kidney cancer. Both conserved end residues are part of each CDR3. The order of the fields is V gene, J gene, CDR3 protein.

V gene: TRBV28
J gene: TRBJ2-5
CDR3 protein: CASSFGQFKETQYF

V gene: TRBV28
J gene: TRBJ2-7
CDR3 protein: CASSSTGTRYEQYF

V gene: TRBV5-4
J gene: TRBJ2-1
CDR3 protein: CASSSSLEQFF

V gene: TRBV6-1
J gene: TRBJ2-7
CDR3 protein: CASSEAEGGSYEQYF

V gene: TRBV5-4
J gene: TRBJ2-7
CDR3 protein: CASSLSHYADRSSYEQYF

V gene: TRBV4-3
J gene: TRBJ1-2
CDR3 protein: CASSQKGTDFF

V gene: TRBV6-1
J gene: TRBJ2-5
CDR3 protein: CASSDTGGVQETQYF

V gene: TRBV15
J gene: TRBJ1-4
CDR3 protein: CATSRLAGRNEKLFF

V gene: TRBV28
J gene: TRBJ1-5
CDR3 protein: CASSSGTLNQPQHF

V gene: TRBV30
J gene: TRBJ1-2
CDR3 protein: CAWIRNYGYTF

V gene: TRBV7-9
J gene: TRBJ2-1
CDR3 protein: CASSFGGGVEGEQFF

V gene: TRBV2
J gene: TRBJ2-1
CDR3 protein: CASSETSGIYNEQFF

V gene: TRBV28
J gene: TRBJ1-5
CDR3 protein: CASSFFQSNQPQHF

V gene: TRBV7-9
J gene: TRBJ2-7
CDR3 protein: CASSESGYEQYF

V gene: TRBV7-9
J gene: TRBJ2-1
CDR3 protein: CASSLVAGPLYNEQFF

V gene: TRBV7-7
J gene: TRBJ2-7
CDR3 protein: CASSLGAGNEQYF

V gene: TRBV7-9
J gene: TRBJ2-7
CDR3 protein: CASSLAGTSGNEQYF

V gene: TRBV27
J gene: TRBJ2-3
CDR3 protein: CASSSTQYDRSHTDTQYF

V gene: TRBV10-1
J gene: TRBJ2-3
CDR3 protein: CASSLGLARPQATQYF